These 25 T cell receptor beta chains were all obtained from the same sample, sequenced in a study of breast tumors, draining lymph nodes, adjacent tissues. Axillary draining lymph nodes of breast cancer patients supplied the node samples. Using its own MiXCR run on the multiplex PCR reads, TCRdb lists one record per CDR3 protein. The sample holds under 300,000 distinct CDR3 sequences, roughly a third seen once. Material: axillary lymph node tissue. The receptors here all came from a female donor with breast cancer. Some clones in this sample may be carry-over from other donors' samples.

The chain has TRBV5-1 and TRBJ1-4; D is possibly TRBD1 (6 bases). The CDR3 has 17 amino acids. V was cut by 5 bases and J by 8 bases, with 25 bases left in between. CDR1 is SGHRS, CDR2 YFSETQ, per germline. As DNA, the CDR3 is TGCGCCAGCAGGATTCGAGGGGGTCAGGGGTCGGCGGAAAAACTGTTTTTT. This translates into CASRIRGGQGSAEKLFF.

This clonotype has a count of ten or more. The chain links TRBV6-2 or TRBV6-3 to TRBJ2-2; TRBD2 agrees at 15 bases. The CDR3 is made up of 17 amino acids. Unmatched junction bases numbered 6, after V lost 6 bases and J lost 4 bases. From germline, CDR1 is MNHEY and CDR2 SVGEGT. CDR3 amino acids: CASSWTSGGARTGELFF. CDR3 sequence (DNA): TGTGCCAGCAGCTGGACTAGCGGGGGGGCGCGCACCGGGGAGCTGTTTTTT.

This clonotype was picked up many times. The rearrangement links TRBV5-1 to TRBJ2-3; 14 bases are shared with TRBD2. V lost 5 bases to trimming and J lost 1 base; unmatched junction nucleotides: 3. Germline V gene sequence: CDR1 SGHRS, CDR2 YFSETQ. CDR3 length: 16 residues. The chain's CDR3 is CASRTGLAGGTDTQYF. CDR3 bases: TGCGCCAGCAGAACGGGACTAGCGGGGGGCACAGATACGCAGTATTTT.

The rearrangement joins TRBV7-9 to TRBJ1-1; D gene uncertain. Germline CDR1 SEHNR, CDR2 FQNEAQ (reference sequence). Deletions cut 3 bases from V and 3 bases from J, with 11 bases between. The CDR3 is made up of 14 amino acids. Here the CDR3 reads CASSFIYSDTEAFF. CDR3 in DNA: TGTGCCAGCAGCTTCATTTATTCAGACACTGAAGCTTTCTTT.

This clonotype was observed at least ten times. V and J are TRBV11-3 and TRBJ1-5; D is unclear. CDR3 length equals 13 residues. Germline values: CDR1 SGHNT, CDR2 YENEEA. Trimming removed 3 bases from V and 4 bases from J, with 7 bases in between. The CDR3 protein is CASSFGVNQPQHF. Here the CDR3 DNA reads TGTGCCAGCAGCTTTGGGGTTAATCAGCCCCAGCATTTT.

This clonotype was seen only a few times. For the CDR3, the DNA is TGCGCCAGCAGCCGAACCGGGACTAGCGAAGGGGACGAGCAGTTCTTC. The encoded protein is CASSRTGTSEGDEQFF. V is TRBV4-1 and J is TRBJ2-1; TRBD2 matches at 10 bases. Germline CDR1 MGHRA, CDR2 YSYEKL. This CDR3 spans 16 amino acids. V gave up 4 bases and J gave up 10 bases; unmatched junction bases: 13.

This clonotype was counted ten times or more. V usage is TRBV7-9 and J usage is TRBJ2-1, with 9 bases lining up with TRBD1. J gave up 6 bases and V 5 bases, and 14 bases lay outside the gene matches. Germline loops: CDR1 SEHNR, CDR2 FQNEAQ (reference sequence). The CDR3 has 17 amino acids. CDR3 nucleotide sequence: TGTGCCAGCAGCCTAAGCTCCGGACAGGGGAGGTTCAATGAGCAGTTCTTC. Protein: CASSLSSGQGRFNEQFF.

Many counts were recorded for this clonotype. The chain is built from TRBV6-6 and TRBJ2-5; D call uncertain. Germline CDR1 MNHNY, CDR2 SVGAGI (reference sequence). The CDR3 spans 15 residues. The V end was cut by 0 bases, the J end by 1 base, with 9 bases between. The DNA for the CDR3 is TGTGCCAGCAGTTACTCCACACATCGCCAAGAGACCCAGTACTTC. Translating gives CASSYSTHRQETQYF.

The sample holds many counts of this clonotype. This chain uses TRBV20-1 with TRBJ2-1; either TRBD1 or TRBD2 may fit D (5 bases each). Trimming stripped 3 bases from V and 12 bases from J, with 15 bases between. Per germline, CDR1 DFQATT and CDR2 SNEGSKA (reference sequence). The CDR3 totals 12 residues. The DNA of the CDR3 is TGCAGTGCTAGTATGGGGGAAGGCTTGCAGTTCTTC. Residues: CSASMGEGLQFF.

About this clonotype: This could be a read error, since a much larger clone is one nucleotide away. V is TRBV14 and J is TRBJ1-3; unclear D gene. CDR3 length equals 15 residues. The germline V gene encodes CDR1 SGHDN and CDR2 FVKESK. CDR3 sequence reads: CASSQKRSSGNTTYF. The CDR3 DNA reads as TGTGCCAGCAGCCAGAAAAGGAGCTCTGGAAACACCACATATTTT.

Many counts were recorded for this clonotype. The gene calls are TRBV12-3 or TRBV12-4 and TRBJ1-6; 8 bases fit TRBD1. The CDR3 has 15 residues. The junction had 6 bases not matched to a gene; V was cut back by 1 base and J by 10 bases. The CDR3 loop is CASSLETGAYSPLHF. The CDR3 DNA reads TGTGCCAGCAGTTTAGAGACAGGGGCATACTCACCCCTCCACTTT.

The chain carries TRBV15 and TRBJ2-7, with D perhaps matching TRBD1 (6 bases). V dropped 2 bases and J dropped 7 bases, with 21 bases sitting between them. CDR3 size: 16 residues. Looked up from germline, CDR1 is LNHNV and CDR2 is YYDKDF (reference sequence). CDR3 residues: CATSRHPGQVNYEQYF. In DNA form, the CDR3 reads TGTGCCACCAGCAGACACCCGGGACAAGTGAATTATGAGCAGTACTTC.

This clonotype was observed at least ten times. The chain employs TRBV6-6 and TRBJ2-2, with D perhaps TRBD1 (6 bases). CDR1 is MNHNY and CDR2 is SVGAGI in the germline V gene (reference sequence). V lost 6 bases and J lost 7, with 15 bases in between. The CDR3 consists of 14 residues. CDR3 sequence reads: CASSKRQGSGELFF. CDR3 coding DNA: TGTGCCAGCAGCAAGAGGCAGGGGAGCGGGGAGCTGTTTTTT.

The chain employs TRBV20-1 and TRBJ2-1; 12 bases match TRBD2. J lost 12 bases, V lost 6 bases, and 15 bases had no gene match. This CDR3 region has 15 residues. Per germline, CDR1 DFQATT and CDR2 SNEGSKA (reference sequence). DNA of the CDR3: TGCAGTGCAGAGGCTAGCGGGAGGGCCACAGATACGCAGTTCTTC. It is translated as CSAEASGRATDTQFF.

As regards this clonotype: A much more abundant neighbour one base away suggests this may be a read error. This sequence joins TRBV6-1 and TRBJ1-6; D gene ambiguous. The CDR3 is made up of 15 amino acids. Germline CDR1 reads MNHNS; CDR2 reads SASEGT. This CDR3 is CASSQAKTANSPLHF. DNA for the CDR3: TGTGCCAGCAGTCAAGCGAAAACGGCCAATTCACCCCTCCACTTT.

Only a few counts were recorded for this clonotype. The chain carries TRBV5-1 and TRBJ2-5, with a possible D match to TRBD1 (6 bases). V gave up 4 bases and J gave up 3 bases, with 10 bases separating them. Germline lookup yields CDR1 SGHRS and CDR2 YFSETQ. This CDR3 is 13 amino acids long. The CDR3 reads CASSMDSEETQYF. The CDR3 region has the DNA TGCGCCAGCAGCATGGACAGTGAAGAGACCCAGTACTTC.

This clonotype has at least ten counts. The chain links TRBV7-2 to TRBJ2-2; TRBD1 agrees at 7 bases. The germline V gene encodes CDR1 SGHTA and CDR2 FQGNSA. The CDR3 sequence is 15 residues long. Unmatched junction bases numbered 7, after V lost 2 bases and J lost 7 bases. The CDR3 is CASSLFRGRVGELFF. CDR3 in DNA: TGTGCCAGCAGCTTATTTAGGGGGCGGGTCGGGGAGCTGTTTTTT.

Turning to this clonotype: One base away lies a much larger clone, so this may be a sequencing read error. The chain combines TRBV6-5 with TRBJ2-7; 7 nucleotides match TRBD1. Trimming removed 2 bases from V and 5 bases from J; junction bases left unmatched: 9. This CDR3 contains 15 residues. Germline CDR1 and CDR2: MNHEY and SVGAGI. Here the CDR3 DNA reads TGTGCCAGCAGTTACATGACAGGGTCTTCCCACGAGCAGTACTTC. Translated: CASSYMTGSSHEQYF.

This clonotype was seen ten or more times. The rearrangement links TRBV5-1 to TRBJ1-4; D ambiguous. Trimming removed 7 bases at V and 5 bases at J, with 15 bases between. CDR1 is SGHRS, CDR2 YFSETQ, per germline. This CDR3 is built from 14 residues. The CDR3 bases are TGCGCCAGCGGCCAGTCCGGTGGGAATGAAAAACTGTTTTTT. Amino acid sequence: CASGQSGGNEKLFF.

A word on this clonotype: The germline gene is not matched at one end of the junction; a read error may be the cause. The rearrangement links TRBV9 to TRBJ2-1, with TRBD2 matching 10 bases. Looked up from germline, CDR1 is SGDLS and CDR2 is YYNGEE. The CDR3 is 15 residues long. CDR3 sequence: CASSVVLAGAEEPFF. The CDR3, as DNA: TGTGCCAGCAGCGTAGTCCTAGCGGGAGCGGAGGAGCCGTTCTTC.

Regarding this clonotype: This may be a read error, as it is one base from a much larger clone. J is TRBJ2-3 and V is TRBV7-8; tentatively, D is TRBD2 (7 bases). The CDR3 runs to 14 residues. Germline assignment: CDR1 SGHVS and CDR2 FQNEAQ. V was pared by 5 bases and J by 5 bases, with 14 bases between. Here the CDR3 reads CASSAWGGVDTQYF. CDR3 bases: TGTGCCAGCAGCGCCTGGGGGGGCGTAGATACGCAGTATTTT.

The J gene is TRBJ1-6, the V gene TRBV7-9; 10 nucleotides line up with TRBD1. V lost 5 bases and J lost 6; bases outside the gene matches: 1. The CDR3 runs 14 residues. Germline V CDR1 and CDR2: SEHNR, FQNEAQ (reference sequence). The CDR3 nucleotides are TGTGCCAGCAGCGGGACAGGGGTTAATTCACCCCTCCACTTT. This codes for CASSGTGVNSPLHF.

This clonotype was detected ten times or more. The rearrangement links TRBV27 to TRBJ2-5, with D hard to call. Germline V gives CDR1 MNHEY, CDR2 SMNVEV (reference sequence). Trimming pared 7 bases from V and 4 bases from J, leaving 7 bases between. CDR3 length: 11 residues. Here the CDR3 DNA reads TGTGCCAGCACCTTCGGAGAGACCCAGTACTTC. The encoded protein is CASTFGETQYF.

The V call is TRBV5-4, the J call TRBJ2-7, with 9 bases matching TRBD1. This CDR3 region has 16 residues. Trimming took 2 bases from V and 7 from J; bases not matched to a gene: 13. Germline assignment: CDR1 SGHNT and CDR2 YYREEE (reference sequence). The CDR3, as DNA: TGTGCCAGCAGCTTACCGGGACAGGGAAGGACCGGGGAGCAGTACTTC. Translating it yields CASSLPGQGRTGEQYF.

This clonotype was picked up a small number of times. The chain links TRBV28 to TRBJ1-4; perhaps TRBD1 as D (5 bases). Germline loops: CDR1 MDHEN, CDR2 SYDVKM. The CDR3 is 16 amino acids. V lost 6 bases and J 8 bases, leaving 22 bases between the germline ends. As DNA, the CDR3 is TGTGCCAGCAGGGGGGGGTATAGGGGAGAGGGAGAAAAACTGTTTTTT. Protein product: CASRGGYRGEGEKLFF.